Below are 13 T cell receptor beta chains sequenced from a single sample in a study of cytomegalovirus exposure and HLA in healthy donors. The PCR used 60 Vbeta and 13 Jbeta primers. Here immunoSEQ multiplex PCR was the method, and the copy in TCRdb shows in-frame clones only, minus some. The sample shows 150,000 to 250,000 clones, around three quarters of them seen only once. Sequencing was carried out using PBMCs. The receptors stem from a man aged 25 to 45 in good health and CMV-seronegative.

V is TRBV6-6 and J is TRBJ1-2, with D hard to call. Trimming pared 7 bases from V and 0 bases from J, leaving 9 bases between. The V gene's germline CDR1 is MNHNY and CDR2 SVGAGI (reference sequence). The CDR3 totals 13 residues. CDR3 DNA sequence: TGTGCCAGCAAGATCGGGTCTAACTATGGCTACACCTTC. Translation gives CASKIGSNYGYTF.

This sequence joins TRBV7-9 and TRBJ2-7, with TRBD2 identical over 14 bases. The trim removed 7 bases at V and 4 bases at J, leaving 9 bases unmatched. This CDR3 contains 16 residues. Germline V gene sequence: CDR1 SEHNR, CDR2 FQNEAQ (reference sequence). The CDR3 DNA sequence: TGTGCCAGCACCTCTCGACTAGCGGGAGGGCAATACGAGCAGTACTTC. This translates into CASTSRLAGGQYEQYF. The whole variable domain, filled in from reference TRBV7-9 and TRBJ2-7, reads DTGVSQNPRHKITKRGQNVTFRCDPISEHNRLYWYRQTLGQGPEFLTYFQNEAQLEKSRLLSDRFSAERPKGSFSTLEIQRTEQGDSAMYLCASTSRLAGGQYEQYFGPGTRLTVT.

The rearrangement links TRBV28 to TRBJ2-7; 7 bases agree with TRBD2. The V segment lost 4 bases and the J segment 3 bases; nucleotides outside the gene matches: 6. CDR3 length: 14 residues. Per germline, CDR1 MDHEN and CDR2 SYDVKM. In DNA form, the CDR3 reads TGTGCCAGCAGTTCTAGCGGAAAAAGCTACGAGCAGTACTTC. This gives the protein CASSSSGKSYEQYF.

The chain employs TRBV7-6 and TRBJ1-1; TRBD1 agrees at 7 bases. Germline V lookup: CDR1 SGHVS, CDR2 FNYEAQ. The CDR3 is made up of 12 amino acids. The trim removed 5 bases at V and 4 bases at J, leaving 1 base unmatched. CDR3 bases: TGTGCCAGCAGCACAGGGGTCACTGAAGCTTTCTTT. It specifies CASSTGVTEAFF. Filled out from reference TRBV7-6 and TRBJ1-1, the complete variable domain reads GAGVSQSPRYKVTKRGQDVALRCDPISGHVSLYWYRQALGQGPEFLTYFNYEAQQDKSGLPNDRFSAERPEGSISTLTIQRTEQRDSAMYRCASSTGVTEAFFGQGTRLTVV.

This clone was picked up a small number of times. The chain links TRBV9 to TRBJ2-7; D perhaps matches TRBD2 (5 bases). V was clipped by 0 bases and J by 1 base, with 8 bases between them. The CDR3 is 14 amino acids. The germline V gene has CDR1 SGDLS and CDR2 YYNGEE. The CDR3 coding sequence is TGTGCCAGCAGCGTAGCTGAGGGATCCTACGAGCAGTACTTC. Encoded protein: CASSVAEGSYEQYF. The full variable domain, in which reference TRBV9 and TRBJ2-7 provide the parts outside the CDR3, is DSGVTQTPKHLITATGQRVTLRCSPRSGDLSVYWYQQSLDQGLQFLIQYYNGEERAKGNILERFSAQQFPDLHSELNLSSLELGDSALYFCASSVAEGSYEQYFGPGTRLTVT.

This chain links TRBV11-2 with TRBJ2-7; 8 nucleotides align to TRBD1. CDR3 length equals 15 residues. The J segment lost 5 bases and the V segment lost 1 base, leaving 7 bases of the junction unmatched. Germline lookup yields CDR1 SGHAT and CDR2 FQNNGV. CDR3 in amino acids: CASSLGSVTGDEQYF. DNA of the CDR3: TGTGCCAGCAGCTTAGGGTCCGTGACAGGGGACGAGCAGTACTTC.

V usage is TRBV27 and J usage is TRBJ1-5; maybe TRBD1 (5 bases). Looked up from germline, CDR1 is MNHEY and CDR2 is SMNVEV (reference sequence). The CDR3 extends over 16 amino acids. Trimming left V 6 bases short and J 4 bases short, with 19 bases between. The CDR3 DNA reads TGTGCCAGCAGCCAGACCTTGGACGGGGGGAATCAGCCCCAGCATTTT. Protein sequence: CASSQTLDGGNQPQHF.

The rearrangement uses TRBV7-3 and TRBJ2-5; TRBD2 is a possible D gene (6 bases). The V end lost 0 bases, the J end lost 1 base, and 12 bases lay between the germline ends. The CDR3 is 16 amino acids. The germline V gene has CDR1 SGHTA and CDR2 FQGTGA. CDR3 in DNA: TGTGCCAGCAGCTTAACGCGACTAGGAGGCCAAGAGACCCAGTACTTC. Protein sequence: CASSLTRLGGQETQYF.

The rearrangement uses TRBV6-1 and TRBJ2-7, with D possibly TRBD2 on 5 matching bases. Germline V CDR1 and CDR2: MNHNS, SASEGT. The CDR3 is 14 amino acids. Trimming shortened V by 4 bases and J by 3 bases, and 13 bases separated the two germline ends. In DNA, the CDR3 is TGTGCCAGCAGTGCCCCCGGGATTCTCTACGAGCAGTACTTC. Translated: CASSAPGILYEQYF.

The sample holds a few counts of this clone. V gene TRBV9 combines with J gene TRBJ1-1; no clear D gene. The CDR3 is made up of 15 amino acids. The germline CDR1 and CDR2 sequences are SGDLS and YYNGEE. Trimming took off 4 bases at V and 5 bases at J, with 18 bases between the two ends. CDR3 region: CASSPREAGRTEAFF. CDR3 in DNA: TGTGCCAGCAGCCCAAGAGAAGCCGGGAGAACTGAAGCTTTCTTT.

CDR3 amino acids: CATSRTTSGVTDTQYF. The DNA of the CDR3 is TGTGCCACCAGCAGGACGACTAGCGGAGTCACAGATACGCAGTATTTT. V is TRBV15 and J is TRBJ2-3, with 9 bases matching TRBD2. This CDR3 comprises 16 residues. Germline loops: CDR1 LNHNV, CDR2 YYDKDF (reference sequence). V lost 3 bases to trimming and J lost 2 bases; unmatched junction nucleotides: 6.

CDR3 protein: CASSQGKSWSSGNTIYF. As DNA, the CDR3 is TGTGCCAGCAGCCAAGGAAAATCCTGGAGCTCTGGAAACACCATATATTTT. V is TRBV14 and J is TRBJ1-3; D is unclear. The germline V gene has CDR1 SGHDN and CDR2 FVKESK. The V gene lost 1 base and the J gene lost 0 bases, with 13 bases spanning the gap. CDR3 length: 17 amino acids. The full variable domain, rest sourced from reference TRBV14 and TRBJ1-3, is EAGVTQFPSHSVIEKGQTVTLRCDPISGHDNLYWYRRVMGKEIKFLLHFVKESKQDESGMPNNRFLAERTGGTYSTLKVQPAELEDSGVYFCASSQGKSWSSGNTIYFGEGSWLTVV.

V and J are TRBV25-1 and TRBJ2-7, with 7 bases that match TRBD2. CDR3 length: 15 amino acids. With V trimmed by 4 bases and J by 6 bases, 12 bases remained unmatched. Germline loops: CDR1 MGHDK, CDR2 SYGVNS. CDR3 coding DNA: TGTGCCAGCAGTGCACCACTAGCGAAGGGAGGCGAGCAGTACTTC. Residues: CASSAPLAKGGEQYF.